Below, 10 T cell receptor beta chains from the same sample are listed, as sequenced in a study of prognosis after radiotherapy for stage I lung cancer. With two-round multiplex PCR, TCR beta CDR3 sequences were amplified from genomic DNA. Round-one PCR had primers specific to each TRBV and TRBJ gene. In TCRdb, the multiplex PCR reads were re-called with MiXCR into one record per CDR3 protein. This table has some 30,000 distinct CDR3 sequences, 40% to 50% appearing once. The sample in question was PBMCs, obtained before or after stereotactic body radiation therapy (not recorded which). These receptors all stem from a donor of 50 years or more with non-small cell lung cancer.

In its sample, this clonotype is medium-sized. The rearrangement joins TRBV9 to TRBJ2-2; D might be TRBD2 (5 bases). V was pared by 1 base and J by 3 bases, with 7 bases between. The CDR3 consists of 14 residues. The germline V gene has CDR1 SGDLS and CDR2 YYNGEE. This chain's CDR3 is CASSVLAYTGELFF. In nucleotides, the CDR3 is TGTGCCAGCAGCGTATTAGCGTACACCGGGGAGCTGTTTTTT.

There are many counts of this clonotype. The chain carries TRBV5-1 and TRBJ2-1; D is uncertain. Trimming pared 1 base from V and 0 bases from J, leaving 5 bases between. The germline CDR1 and CDR2 sequences are SGHRS and YFSETQ. CDR3 length: 14 amino acids. CDR3 protein: CASSLISSYNEQFF. The CDR3 DNA reads as TGCGCCAGCAGCTTGATTAGCTCCTACAATGAGCAGTTCTTC.

The chain carries TRBV7-2 and TRBJ1-2, with D perhaps TRBD1 (5 bases). The germline V gene encodes CDR1 SGHTA and CDR2 FQGNSA. The CDR3 consists of 15 residues. CDR3 sequence: CESSSSRDGLFGYTF. CDR3 nucleotides: TGTGAAAGCAGCTCAAGTCGGGACGGCCTTTTTGGCTACACCTTC. Variable domain in full (rest from reference TRBV7-2 and TRBJ1-2): GAGVSQSPSNKVTEKGKDVELRCDPISGHTALYWYRQSLGQGLEFLIYFQGNSAPDKSGLPSDRFSAERTGGSVSTLTIQRTQQEDSAVYLCESSSSRDGLFGYTFGSGTRLTVV.

Notes on this clonotype: A far bigger clonotype differs at one base, so this is likely a read error. The gene calls are TRBV6-6 and TRBJ2-5; the D gene could be TRBD1 or TRBD2 (5 bases each). The CDR3 runs 13 residues. Germline V gene data show CDR1 as MNHNY and CDR2 as SVGAGI (reference sequence). In DNA form, the CDR3 reads TGTGCCAGCAGTTACTTGTTGGGGGAGACCCATTACTTC. Translating it yields CASSYLLGETHYF.

This clonotype was counted many times. V and J are TRBV7-2 and TRBJ2-5; 8 bases match TRBD2. V was pared by 6 bases and J by 4 bases, with 7 bases of the junction left unmatched. Germline V lookup: CDR1 SGHTA, CDR2 FQGNSA. The CDR3 runs to 14 residues. CDR3 nucleotide sequence: TGTGCCAGCAGATATACGGGGGGGGGAGAGACCCAGTACTTC. As protein: CASRYTGGGETQYF.

There are many counts of this clonotype. The chain uses TRBV6-5 and TRBJ2-2; 11 bases agree with TRBD2. J lost 7 bases, V lost 4 bases, and 8 bases had no gene match. The CDR3 is made up of 16 amino acids. Germline V CDR1 and CDR2: MNHEY, SVGAGI. The CDR3 loop is CASSSPSGRMGGELFF. As DNA, the CDR3 is TGTGCCAGCAGTTCACCTAGCGGGAGGATGGGCGGGGAGCTGTTTTTT.

This clonotype was detected ten times or more. This chain uses TRBV9 with TRBJ1-1; no clear D. The V end lost 1 base, the J end lost 1 base, and 5 bases lay between the germline ends. The CDR3 contains 13 residues. Germline CDR1 is SGDLS and CDR2 is YYNGEE. The DNA of the CDR3 is TGTGCCAGCAGCGTAAAAAGGAACACTGAAGCTTTCTTT. Encoded protein: CASSVKRNTEAFF.

The rearrangement joins TRBV7-3 to TRBJ2-3, with 10 positions matching TRBD1. The V gene end was trimmed by 2 bases and the J gene end by 2 bases; junction bases not matched to a gene: 4. Per germline, CDR1 SGHTA and CDR2 FQGTGA. The CDR3 consists of 16 residues. The DNA of the CDR3 is TGTGCCAGCAGCTTATCCGGGACAGGGGTCACAGATACGCAGTATTTT. Its translation is CASSLSGTGVTDTQYF. The variable domain in full, completed from reference TRBV7-3 and TRBJ2-3, reads GAGVSQTPSNKVTEKGKYVELRCDPISGHTALYWYRQSLGQGPEFLIYFQGTGAADDSGLPNDRFFAVRPEGSVSTLKIQRTERGDSAVYLCASSLSGTGVTDTQYFGPGTRLTVL.

The chain recombines TRBV12-3 or TRBV12-4 with TRBJ1-4; D is unclear. The V end lost 6 bases, the J end lost 4 bases, and 12 bases lay between the germline ends. The CDR3 has 14 amino acids. CDR3 nucleotides: TGTGCCAGCAGGCCGGGAGGAGTTAATGAAAAACTGTTTTTT. It is translated as CASRPGGVNEKLFF.

There are a few counts of this clonotype. Possible read error: a much larger clone is one base away. This chain connects TRBV15 to TRBJ1-1; D remains ambiguous. Germline V gene lookup returns CDR1 LNHNV and CDR2 YYDKDF (reference sequence). The CDR3 runs to 13 residues. The CDR3 bases are TGTGCCACCAGCAGAGAAACCGGACGGTTGGAGGCCTTT. Encoded protein: CATSRETGRLEAF.